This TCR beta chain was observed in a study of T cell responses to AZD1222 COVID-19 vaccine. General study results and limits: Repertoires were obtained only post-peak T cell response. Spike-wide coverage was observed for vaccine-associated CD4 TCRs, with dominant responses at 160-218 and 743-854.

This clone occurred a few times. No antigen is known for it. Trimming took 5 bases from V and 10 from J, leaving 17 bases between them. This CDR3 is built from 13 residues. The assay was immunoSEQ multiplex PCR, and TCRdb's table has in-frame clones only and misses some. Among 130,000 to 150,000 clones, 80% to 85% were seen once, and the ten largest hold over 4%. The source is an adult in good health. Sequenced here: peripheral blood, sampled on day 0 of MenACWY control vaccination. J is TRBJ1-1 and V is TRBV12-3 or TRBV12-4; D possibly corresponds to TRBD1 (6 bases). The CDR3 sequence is CASSPSGGRGAFF. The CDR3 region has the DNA TGTGCCAGCAGTCCTTCCGGGGGCCGGGGAGCTTTCTTT.